Listed here is a single T cell receptor beta chain. Antigen: not known. This specimen comes from a study of cytomegalovirus exposure and HLA in healthy donors. General study findings and limits: Later analysis suggested most CMV-associated TCR beta chains were HLA-restricted.

The PCR used 60 Vbeta and 13 Jbeta primers. Assay used: immunoSEQ multiplex PCR; TCRdb lists only in-frame clones, some missing. The sample lists around 150,000 clones; 82% were seen once. Trimming at V came to 5 bases and at J to 7 bases, leaving 5 bases not matched to a gene. Germline CDR1 LGHNA, CDR2 YNFKEQ. The CDR3 consists of 14 residues. Sequencing was carried out using PBMCs. V gene TRBV4-2 combines with J gene TRBJ1-6; the match to TRBD1 covers 7 bases. The clonotype originates from a middle-aged man in good health and CMV-seropositive. CDR3 protein: CASSGAGGNSPLHF. CDR3 coding DNA: TGTGCCAGCAGCGGAGCAGGGGGGAATTCACCCCTCCACTTT.